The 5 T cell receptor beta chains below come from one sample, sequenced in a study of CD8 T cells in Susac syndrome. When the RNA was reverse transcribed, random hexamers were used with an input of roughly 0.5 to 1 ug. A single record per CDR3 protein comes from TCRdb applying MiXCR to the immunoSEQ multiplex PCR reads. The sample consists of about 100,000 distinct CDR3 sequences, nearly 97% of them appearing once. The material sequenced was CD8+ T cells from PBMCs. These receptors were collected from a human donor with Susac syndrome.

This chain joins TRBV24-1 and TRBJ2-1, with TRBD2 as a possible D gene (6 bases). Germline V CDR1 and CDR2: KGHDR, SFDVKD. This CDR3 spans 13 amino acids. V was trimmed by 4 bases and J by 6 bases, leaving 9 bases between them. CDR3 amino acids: CATSELTSNEQFF. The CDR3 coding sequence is TGTGCCACCAGTGAGCTGACTAGCAATGAGCAGTTCTTC.

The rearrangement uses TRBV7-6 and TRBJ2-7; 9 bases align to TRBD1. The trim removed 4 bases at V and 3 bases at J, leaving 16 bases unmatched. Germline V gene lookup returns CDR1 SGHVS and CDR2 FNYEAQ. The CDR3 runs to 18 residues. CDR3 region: CASSSFSGGDRVVYEQYF. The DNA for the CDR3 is TGTGCCAGCAGCTCGTTTAGTGGGGGGGACAGGGTAGTCTACGAGCAGTACTTC.

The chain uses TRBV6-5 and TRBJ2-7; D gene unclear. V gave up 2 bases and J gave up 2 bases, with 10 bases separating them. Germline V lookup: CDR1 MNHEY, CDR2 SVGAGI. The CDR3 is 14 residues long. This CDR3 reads CASSYTVPAYEQYF. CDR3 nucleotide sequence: TGTGCCAGCAGTTACACTGTCCCAGCCTACGAGCAGTACTTC.

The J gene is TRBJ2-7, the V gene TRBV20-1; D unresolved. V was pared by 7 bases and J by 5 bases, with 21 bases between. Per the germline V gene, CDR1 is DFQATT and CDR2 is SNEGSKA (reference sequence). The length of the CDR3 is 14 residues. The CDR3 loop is CSVTPDSSWNEQYF. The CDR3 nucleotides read TGCAGTGTTACCCCCGACTCGTCCTGGAACGAGCAGTACTTC.

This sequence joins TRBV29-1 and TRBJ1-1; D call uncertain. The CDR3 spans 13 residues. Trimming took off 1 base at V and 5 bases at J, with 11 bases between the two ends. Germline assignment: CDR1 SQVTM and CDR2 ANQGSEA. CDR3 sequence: CSVEGLFGTEAFF. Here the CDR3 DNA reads TGCAGCGTTGAAGGCCTCTTTGGAACTGAAGCTTTCTTT. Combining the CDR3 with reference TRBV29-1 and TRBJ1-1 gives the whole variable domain SAVISQKPSRDICQRGTSLTIQCQVDSQVTMMFWYRQQPGQSLTLIATANQGSEATYESGFVIDKFPISRPNLTFSTLTVSNMSPEDSSIYLCSVEGLFGTEAFFGQGTRLTVV.